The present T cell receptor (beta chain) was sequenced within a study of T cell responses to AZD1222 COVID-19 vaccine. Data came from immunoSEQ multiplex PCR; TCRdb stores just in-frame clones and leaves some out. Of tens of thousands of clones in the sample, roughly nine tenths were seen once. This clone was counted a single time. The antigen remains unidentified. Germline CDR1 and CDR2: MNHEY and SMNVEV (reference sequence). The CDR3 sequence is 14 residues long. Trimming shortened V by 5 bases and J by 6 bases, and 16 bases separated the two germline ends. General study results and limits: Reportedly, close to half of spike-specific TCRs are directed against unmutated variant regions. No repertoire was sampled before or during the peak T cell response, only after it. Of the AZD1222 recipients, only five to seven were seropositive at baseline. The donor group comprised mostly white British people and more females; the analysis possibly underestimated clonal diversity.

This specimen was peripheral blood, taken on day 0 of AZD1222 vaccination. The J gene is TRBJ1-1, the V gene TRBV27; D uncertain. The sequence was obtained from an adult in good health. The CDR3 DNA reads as TGTGCCAGCAGTAAACACATCGTCCTGGCTGAAGCTTTCTTT. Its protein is CASSKHIVLAEAFF.